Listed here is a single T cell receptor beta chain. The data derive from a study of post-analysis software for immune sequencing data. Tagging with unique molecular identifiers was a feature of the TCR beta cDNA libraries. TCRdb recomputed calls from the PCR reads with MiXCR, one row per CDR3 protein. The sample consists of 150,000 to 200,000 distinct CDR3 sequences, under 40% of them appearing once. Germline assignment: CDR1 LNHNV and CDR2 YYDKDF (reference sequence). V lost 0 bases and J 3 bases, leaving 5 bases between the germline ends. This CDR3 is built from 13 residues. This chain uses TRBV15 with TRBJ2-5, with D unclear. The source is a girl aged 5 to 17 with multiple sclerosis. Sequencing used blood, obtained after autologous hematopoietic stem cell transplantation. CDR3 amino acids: CATSRDREETQYF. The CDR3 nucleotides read TGTGCCACCAGCAGAGATAGGGAAGAGACCCAGTACTTC.